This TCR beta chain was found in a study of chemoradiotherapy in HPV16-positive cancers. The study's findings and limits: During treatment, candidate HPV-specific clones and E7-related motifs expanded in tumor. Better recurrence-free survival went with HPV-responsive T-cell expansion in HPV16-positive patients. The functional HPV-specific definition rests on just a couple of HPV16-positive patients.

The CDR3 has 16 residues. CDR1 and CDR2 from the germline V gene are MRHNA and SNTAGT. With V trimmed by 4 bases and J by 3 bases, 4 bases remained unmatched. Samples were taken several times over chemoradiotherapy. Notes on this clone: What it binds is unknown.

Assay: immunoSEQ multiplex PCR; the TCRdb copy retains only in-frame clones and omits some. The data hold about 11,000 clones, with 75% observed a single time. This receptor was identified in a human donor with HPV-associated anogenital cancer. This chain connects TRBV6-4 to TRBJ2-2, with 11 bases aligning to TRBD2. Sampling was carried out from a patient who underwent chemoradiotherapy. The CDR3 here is CASSALAGDDTGELFF. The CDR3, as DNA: TGTGCCAGCAGTGCACTAGCGGGAGATGACACCGGGGAGCTGTTTTTT.